Sequencing of this TCR beta chain was carried out in a study of T cell changes during pregnancy in multiple sclerosis. Method: immunoSEQ multiplex PCR; TCRdb's copy keeps in-frame clones and lacks some. Counted here are 70,000 or so clones, 75% to 95% occurring once; the ten biggest clones make up less than 0.45%. The CDR3 spans 13 residues. The germline V gene has CDR1 MDHEN and CDR2 SYDVKM. Trimming took off 5 bases at V and 8 bases at J, with 15 bases between the two ends. This clonotype was obtained from a female donor with multiple sclerosis, enrolled in a pregnancy study. V gene TRBV28 combines with J gene TRBJ1-2; no firm D call. The sample here was CD4+ T cells from peripheral blood mononuclear cells, taken before pregnancy. The CDR3 region is CASSRGAVSGYTF. CDR3 DNA: TGTGCCAGCAGTCGGGGAGCGGTTTCCGGCTACACCTTC.